Detailed here is one TCR beta chain. Its antigen is as yet unknown. Trimming cost V 0 bases and J 6 bases, with 11 bases left between them. CDR1 is SGHRS, CDR2 YFSETQ, per germline. The CDR3 spans 14 residues. The sample originates from a study of identical twins. Notes on the study in general: The models systematically underestimated how much out-of-frame TCR alpha was shared in monozygotic twins.

TCRdb recomputed calls from the 5' RACE reads with MiXCR, one row per CDR3 protein. This table has 690,000 or so distinct CDR3 sequences, approximately 6.1% appearing once. The sample was naive T cells sorted from blood. This sequence originates from a man aged 18 to 30 in good health. The chain recombines TRBV5-1 with TRBJ2-3; D is unclear. The CDR3 spells CASSLDTEYDTQYF. The DNA for the CDR3 is TGCGCCAGCAGCTTGGATACGGAATACGATACGCAGTATTTT.